This TCR beta chain was profiled in a study of CD8 T cells in ankylosing spondylitis. This clonotype was counted ten times or more. Its matching antigen is unknown. Points from the study as a whole: Reportedly, matched ankylosing spondylitis synovial fluid was significantly enriched for disease-linked clones. Fewer than ten highly homologous variants made up a TCR beta motif, and this motif appeared characteristic of ankylosing spondylitis blood.

With molecular barcodes, quantitative 5'-RACE was used to make the TCR beta libraries. TCRdb re-analysed the 5' RACE reads in MiXCR, keeping a single row per CDR3 protein. The table includes 450,000 to 550,000 distinct CDR3 sequences, 5.3% detected once. The CDR3 is 16 amino acids. CDR1 and CDR2 from the germline V gene are MGHRA and YSYEKL. The J segment lost 6 bases and the V segment lost 4 bases, leaving 12 bases of the junction unmatched. The sample comprised blood, either unsorted or a sorted T cell fraction (not recorded which). The V gene is TRBV4-1, the J gene TRBJ2-3; TRBD2 agrees at 8 bases. The TCR comes from a male donor with ankylosing spondylitis. Written as DNA, the CDR3 is TGCGCCAGCAGCCCCACTGGGGCGGGAGGTTTTGATACGCAGTATTTT. Translation: CASSPTGAGGFDTQYF.